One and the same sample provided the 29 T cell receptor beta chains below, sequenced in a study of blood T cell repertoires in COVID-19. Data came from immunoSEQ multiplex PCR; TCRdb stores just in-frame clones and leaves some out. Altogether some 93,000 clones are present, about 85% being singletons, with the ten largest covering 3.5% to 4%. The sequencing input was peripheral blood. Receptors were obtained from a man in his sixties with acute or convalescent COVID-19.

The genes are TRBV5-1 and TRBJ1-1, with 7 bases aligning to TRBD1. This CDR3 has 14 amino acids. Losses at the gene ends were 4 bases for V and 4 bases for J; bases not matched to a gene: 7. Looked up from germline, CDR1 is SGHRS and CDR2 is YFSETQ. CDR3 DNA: TGCGCCAGCAGCGCACAGGGGTCCTCCACTGAAGCTTTCTTT. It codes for CASSAQGSSTEAFF.

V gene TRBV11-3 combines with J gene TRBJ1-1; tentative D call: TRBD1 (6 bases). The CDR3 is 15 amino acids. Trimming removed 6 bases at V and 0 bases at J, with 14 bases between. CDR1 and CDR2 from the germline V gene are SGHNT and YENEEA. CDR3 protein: CASRIDRTLNTEAFF. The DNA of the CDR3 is TGTGCCAGCAGAATCGACAGGACTTTGAACACTGAAGCTTTCTTT.

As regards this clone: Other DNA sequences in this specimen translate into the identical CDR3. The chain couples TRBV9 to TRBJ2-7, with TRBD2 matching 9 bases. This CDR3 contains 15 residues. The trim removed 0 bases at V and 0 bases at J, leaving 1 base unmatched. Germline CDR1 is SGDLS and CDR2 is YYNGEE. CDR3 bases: TGTGCCAGCAGCGTAGGGCGGGGGGGCTCCTACGAGCAGTACTTC. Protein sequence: CASSVGRGGSYEQYF. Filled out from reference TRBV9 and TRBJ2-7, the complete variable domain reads DSGVTQTPKHLITATGQRVTLRCSPRSGDLSVYWYQQSLDQGLQFLIQYYNGEERAKGNILERFSAQQFPDLHSELNLSSLELGDSALYFCASSVGRGGSYEQYFGPGTRLTVT.

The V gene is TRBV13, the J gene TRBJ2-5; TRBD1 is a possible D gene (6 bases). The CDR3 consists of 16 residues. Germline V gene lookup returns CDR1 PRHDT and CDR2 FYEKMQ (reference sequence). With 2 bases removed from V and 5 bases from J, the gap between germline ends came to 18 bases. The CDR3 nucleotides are TGTGCCAGCAGCTTAAGGAGACCTGACAGGCGGGAGACCCAGTACTTC. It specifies CASSLRRPDRRETQYF.

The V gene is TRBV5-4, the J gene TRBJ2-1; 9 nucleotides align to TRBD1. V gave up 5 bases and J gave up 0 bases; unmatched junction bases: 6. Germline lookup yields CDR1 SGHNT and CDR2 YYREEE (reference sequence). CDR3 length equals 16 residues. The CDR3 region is CASSTKQGASYNEQFF. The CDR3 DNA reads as TGTGCCAGCAGTACGAAACAGGGGGCCTCCTACAATGAGCAGTTCTTC.

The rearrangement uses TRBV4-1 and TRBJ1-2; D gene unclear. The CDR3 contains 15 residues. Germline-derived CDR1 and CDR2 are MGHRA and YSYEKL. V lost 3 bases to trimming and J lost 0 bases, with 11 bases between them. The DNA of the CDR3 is TGCGCCAGCAGCCAGAGTCGTCAAGCTAACTATGGCTACACCTTC. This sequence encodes CASSQSRQANYGYTF.

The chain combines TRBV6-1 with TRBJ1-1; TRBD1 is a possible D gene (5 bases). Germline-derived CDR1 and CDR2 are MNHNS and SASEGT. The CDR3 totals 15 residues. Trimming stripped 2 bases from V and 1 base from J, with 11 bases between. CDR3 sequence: CASSERQGWNTEAFF. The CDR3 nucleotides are TGTGCCAGCAGTGAAAGGCAGGGTTGGAACACTGAAGCTTTCTTT.

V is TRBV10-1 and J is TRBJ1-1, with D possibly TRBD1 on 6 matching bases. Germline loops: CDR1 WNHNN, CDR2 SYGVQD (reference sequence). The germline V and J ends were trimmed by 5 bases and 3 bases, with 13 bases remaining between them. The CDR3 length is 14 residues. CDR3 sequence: CASSRGGRYTEAFF. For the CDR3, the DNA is TGCGCCAGCAGTCGCGGGGGCCGATACACTGAAGCTTTCTTT.

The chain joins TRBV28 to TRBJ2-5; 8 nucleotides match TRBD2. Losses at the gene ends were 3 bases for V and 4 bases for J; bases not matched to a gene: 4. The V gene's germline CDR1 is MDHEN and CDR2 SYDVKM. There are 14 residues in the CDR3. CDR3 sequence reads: CASSFPGGLETQYF. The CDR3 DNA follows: TGTGCCAGCAGTTTCCCGGGGGGGCTAGAGACCCAGTACTTC.

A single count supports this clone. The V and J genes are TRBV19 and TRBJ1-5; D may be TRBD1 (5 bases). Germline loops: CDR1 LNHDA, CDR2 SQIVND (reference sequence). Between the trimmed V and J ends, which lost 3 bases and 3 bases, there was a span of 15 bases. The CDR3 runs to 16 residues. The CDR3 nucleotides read TGTGCCAGTAGTATGGTAAGGGGAAGTAACAATCAGCCCCAGCATTTT. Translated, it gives CASSMVRGSNNQPQHF.

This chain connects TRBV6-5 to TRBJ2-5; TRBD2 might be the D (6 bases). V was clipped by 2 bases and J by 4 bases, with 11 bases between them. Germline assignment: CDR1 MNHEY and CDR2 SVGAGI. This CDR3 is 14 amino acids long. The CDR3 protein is CASSYLGGTETQYF. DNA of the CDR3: TGTGCCAGCAGTTACCTTGGGGGGACAGAGACCCAGTACTTC.

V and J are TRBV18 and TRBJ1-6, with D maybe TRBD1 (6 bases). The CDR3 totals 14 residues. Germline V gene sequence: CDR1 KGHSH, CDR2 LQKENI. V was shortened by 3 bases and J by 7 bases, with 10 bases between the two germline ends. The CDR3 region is CASSPDRTNSPLHF. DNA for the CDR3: TGTGCCAGCTCACCCGACAGGACGAATTCACCCCTCCACTTT.

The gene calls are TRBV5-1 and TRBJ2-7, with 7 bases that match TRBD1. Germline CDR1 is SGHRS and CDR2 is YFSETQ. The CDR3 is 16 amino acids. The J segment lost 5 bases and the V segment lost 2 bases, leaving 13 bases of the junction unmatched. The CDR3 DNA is TGCGCCAGCAGCTTCTCCCCGGGACAGTTTTTCAACGAGCAGTACTTC. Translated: CASSFSPGQFFNEQYF.

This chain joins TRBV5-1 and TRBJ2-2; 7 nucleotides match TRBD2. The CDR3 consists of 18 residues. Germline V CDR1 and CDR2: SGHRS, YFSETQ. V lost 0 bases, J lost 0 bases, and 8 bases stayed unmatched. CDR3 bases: TGCGCCAGCAGCTTGGTTGGCCAGGGAGGGTCGAACACCGGGGAGCTGTTTTTT. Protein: CASSLVGQGGSNTGELFF.

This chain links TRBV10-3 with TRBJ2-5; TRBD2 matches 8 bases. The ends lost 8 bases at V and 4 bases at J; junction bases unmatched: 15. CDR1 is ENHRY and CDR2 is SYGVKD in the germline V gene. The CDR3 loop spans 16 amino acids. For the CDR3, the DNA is TGTGCCATCGGGAACCTAGGAGCGGGAGAACGAGAGACCCAGTACTTC. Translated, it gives CAIGNLGAGERETQYF.

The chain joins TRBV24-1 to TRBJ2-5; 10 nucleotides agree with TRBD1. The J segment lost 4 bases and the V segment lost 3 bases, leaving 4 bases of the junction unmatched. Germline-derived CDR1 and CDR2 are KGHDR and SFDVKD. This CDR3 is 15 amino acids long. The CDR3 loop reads CATSDATGGPETQYF. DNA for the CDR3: TGTGCCACCAGTGATGCGACAGGGGGCCCAGAGACCCAGTACTTC.

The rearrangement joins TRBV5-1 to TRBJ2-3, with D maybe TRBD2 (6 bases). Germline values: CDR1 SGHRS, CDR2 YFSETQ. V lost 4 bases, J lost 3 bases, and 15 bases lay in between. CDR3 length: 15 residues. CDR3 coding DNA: TGCGCCAGCAGCATCCAAGCGGGCTATACAGATACGCAGTATTTT. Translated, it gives CASSIQAGYTDTQYF.

The CDR3 region has the DNA TGTGCCAGCAGCAAAGAGGGGGCCGCGCCCCAGCATTTT. Translating it yields CASSKEGAAPQHF. The chain couples TRBV7-9 to TRBJ1-5, with TRBD1 matching over 7 bases. This CDR3 has 13 residues. V was pared by 5 bases and J by 9 bases, with 7 bases of the junction left unmatched. CDR1 is SEHNR and CDR2 is FQNEAQ in the germline V gene (reference sequence).

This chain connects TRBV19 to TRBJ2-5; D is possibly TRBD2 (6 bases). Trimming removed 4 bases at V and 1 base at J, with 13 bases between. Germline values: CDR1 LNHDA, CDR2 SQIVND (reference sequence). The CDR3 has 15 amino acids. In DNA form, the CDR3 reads TGTGCCAGTAGTACCACATCACTAGCCCAAGAGACCCAGTACTTC. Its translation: CASSTTSLAQETQYF.

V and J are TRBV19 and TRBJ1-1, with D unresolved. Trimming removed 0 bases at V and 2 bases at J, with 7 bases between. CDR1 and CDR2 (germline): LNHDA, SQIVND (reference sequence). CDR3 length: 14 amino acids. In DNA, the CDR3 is TGTGCCAGTAGTATAGAGACACCTAACACTGAAGCTTTCTTT. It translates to CASSIETPNTEAFF. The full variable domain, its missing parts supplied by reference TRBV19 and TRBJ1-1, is DGGITQSPKYLFRKEGQNVTLSCEQNLNHDAMYWYRQDPGQGLRLIYYSQIVNDFQKGDIAEGYSVSREKKESFPLTVTSAQKNPTAFYLCASSIETPNTEAFFGQGTRLTVV.

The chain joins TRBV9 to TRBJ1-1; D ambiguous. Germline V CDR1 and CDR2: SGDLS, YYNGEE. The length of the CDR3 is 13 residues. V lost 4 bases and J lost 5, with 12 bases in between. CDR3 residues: CASSPAGGTEAFF. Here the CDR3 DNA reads TGTGCCAGCAGCCCAGCGGGTGGAACTGAAGCTTTCTTT.

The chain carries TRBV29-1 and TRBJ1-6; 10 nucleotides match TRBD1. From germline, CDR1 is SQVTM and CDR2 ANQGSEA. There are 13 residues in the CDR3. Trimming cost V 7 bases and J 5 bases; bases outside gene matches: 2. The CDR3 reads CSAGQGNNSPLHF. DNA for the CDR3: TGCAGCGCGGGACAGGGGAATAATTCACCCCTCCACTTT.

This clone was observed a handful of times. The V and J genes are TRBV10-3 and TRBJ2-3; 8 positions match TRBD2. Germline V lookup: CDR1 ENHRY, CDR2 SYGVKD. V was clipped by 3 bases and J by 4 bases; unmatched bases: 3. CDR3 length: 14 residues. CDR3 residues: CAISDSGIADTQYF. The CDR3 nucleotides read TGTGCCATCAGTGATAGCGGGATCGCAGATACGCAGTATTTT.

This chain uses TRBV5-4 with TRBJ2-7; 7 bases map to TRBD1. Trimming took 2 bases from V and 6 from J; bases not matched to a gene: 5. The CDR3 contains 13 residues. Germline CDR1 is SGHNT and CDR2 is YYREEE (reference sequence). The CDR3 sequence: CASSFGQVSEQYF. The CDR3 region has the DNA TGTGCCAGCAGCTTCGGACAGGTTTCCGAGCAGTACTTC.

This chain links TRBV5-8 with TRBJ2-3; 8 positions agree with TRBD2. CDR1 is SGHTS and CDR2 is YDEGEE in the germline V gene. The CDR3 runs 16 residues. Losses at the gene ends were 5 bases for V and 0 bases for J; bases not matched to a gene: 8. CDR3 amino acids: CASSAGGQPSTDTQYF. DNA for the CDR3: TGTGCCAGCAGTGCGGGGGGTCAACCTAGCACAGATACGCAGTATTTT.

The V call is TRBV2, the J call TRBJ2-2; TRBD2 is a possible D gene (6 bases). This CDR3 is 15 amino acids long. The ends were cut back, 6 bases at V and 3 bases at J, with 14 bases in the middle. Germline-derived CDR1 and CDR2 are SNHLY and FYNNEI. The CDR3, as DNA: TGTGCCAGCAGGACCTCGGGGGACGACACCGGGGAGCTGTTTTTT. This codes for CASRTSGDDTGELFF. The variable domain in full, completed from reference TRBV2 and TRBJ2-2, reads EPEVTQTPSHQVTQMGQEVILRCVPISNHLYFYWYRQILGQKVEFLVSFYNNEISEKSEIFDDQFSVERPDGSNFTLKIRSTKLEDSAMYFCASRTSGDDTGELFFGEGSRLTVL.

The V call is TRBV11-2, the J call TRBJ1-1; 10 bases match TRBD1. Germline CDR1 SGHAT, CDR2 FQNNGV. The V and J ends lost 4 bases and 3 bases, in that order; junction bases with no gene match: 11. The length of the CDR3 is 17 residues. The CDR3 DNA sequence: TGTGCCAGCAGCTCCCCCCGACAGGGGGCGTGGGACACTGAAGCTTTCTTT. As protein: CASSSPRQGAWDTEAFF.

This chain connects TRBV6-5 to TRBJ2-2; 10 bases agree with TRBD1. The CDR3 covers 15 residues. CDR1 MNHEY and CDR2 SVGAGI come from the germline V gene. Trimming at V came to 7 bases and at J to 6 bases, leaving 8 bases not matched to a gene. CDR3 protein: CASTRTGGYAGELFF. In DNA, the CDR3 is TGTGCCAGCACCAGGACAGGGGGTTACGCCGGGGAGCTGTTTTTT.

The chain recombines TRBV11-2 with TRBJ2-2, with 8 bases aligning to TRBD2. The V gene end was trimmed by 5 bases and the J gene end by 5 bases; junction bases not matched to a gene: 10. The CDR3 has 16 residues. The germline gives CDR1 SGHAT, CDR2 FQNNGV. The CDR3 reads CASSTTRGGRTGELFF. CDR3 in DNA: TGTGCCAGCAGCACAACCCGGGGGGGGAGGACCGGGGAGCTGTTTTTT.